This TCR beta chain is drawn from a study of technical replicates of blood from a handful of donors. Assay used: immunoSEQ multiplex PCR; TCRdb lists only in-frame clones, some missing. The repertoire holds about 79,000 clones, with 94% as singletons. V dropped 0 bases and J dropped 0; count of bases not matched to a gene: 13. There are 19 residues in the CDR3. Germline CDR1 is MGHRA and CDR2 is YSYEKL. The sequencing sample was made of T cells isolated from PBMCs. V gene TRBV4-1 combines with J gene TRBJ2-7, with 8 bases lining up with TRBD1. The TCR originated in a human donor in good health. The CDR3 region is CASSQDSLVGQGPSYEQYF. Written as DNA, the CDR3 is TGCGCCAGCAGCCAAGATAGTCTCGTTGGACAGGGCCCCTCCTACGAGCAGTACTTC.